These 5 T cell receptor beta chains came from one sample sequenced in a study of T cells in Graves' hyperthyroidism and ophthalmopathy. The investigators amplified TCR beta CDR3 regions from RNA transcripts. During a first-round RT-PCR of the TCR CDR3, the HTBI primer set was used. TCRdb recomputed calls from the multiplex PCR reads with MiXCR, one row per CDR3 protein. Counted here are some 600,000 distinct CDR3 sequences, about 15% occurring once; the ten biggest clones make up 5% to 7%. The specimen sequenced was blood. Source of these receptors: a woman younger than 45 with Graves' hyperthyroidism that later progressed to Graves' ophthalmopathy.

This chain connects TRBV4-1 to TRBJ2-5; D unclear. Germline lookup yields CDR1 MGHRA and CDR2 YSYEKL. V lost 3 bases to trimming and J lost 5 bases, with 10 bases between them. The CDR3 totals 13 residues. CDR3: CASSQWIGETQYF. The CDR3 DNA sequence: TGCGCCAGCAGCCAGTGGATTGGGGAGACCCAGTACTTC.

The chain couples TRBV2 to TRBJ1-2, with D hard to call. Germline assignment: CDR1 SNHLY and CDR2 FYNNEI. V gave up 11 bases and J gave up 4 bases, with 17 bases separating them. This CDR3 contains 13 residues. The CDR3 DNA is TGTGCCGAGGGCCCCTCGAGCCTCTATGGCTACACCTTC. Translation: CAEGPSSLYGYTF.

As regards this clonotype: A much bigger clone sits one base away, suggesting this may be a read error. The CDR3 ends on some other residue instead of the conserved phenylalanine or tryptophan, so this is likely a read error. V and J are TRBV6-1 and TRBJ1-2; D may be TRBD1 (5 bases). Germline values: CDR1 MNHNS, CDR2 SASEGT. The CDR3 is 16 residues long. The V and J ends lost 7 bases and 5 bases respectively, with 23 bases between them. CDR3 protein: CASTLFGGSGWYGYTL. The CDR3 DNA sequence: TGTGCCAGCACCCTATTCGGGGGTTCGGGTTGGTATGGCTACACCCTC.

This clonotype was seen ten or more times. The chain recombines TRBV20-1 with TRBJ1-1; D call uncertain. This CDR3 contains 14 residues. The germline V gene encodes CDR1 DFQATT and CDR2 SNEGSKA (reference sequence). V gave up 7 bases and J gave up 0 bases, with 15 bases separating them. CDR3 DNA: TGCAGTGTTGATCATGAGGGTCTGAACACTGAAGCTTTCTTT. Translation gives CSVDHEGLNTEAFF.

The gene calls are TRBV20-1 and TRBJ2-6; D call uncertain. V lost 0 bases and J 2 bases, leaving 5 bases between the germline ends. Germline CDR1 is DFQATT and CDR2 is SNEGSKA (reference sequence). The CDR3 totals 14 residues. CDR3 sequence: CSARDPTGANVLTF. For the CDR3, the DNA is TGCAGTGCTAGAGATCCAACTGGGGCCAACGTCCTGACTTTC.